This T cell receptor (beta chain) was obtained from a study of response to subunit inactivated influenza vaccine. Whole-study findings and limits: The authors put forward the suggestion that each seasonal influenza vaccination may bring in only a limited number of new T cells.

A note on this clonotype: The antigen is undetermined.

Using its own MiXCR run on the RT-PCR reads, TCRdb lists one record per CDR3 protein. The repertoire consists of roughly 790,000 distinct CDR3 sequences, with less than 25% occurring once and the leading ten covering 10% to 13%. Trimming at V came to 3 bases and at J to 5 bases, leaving 4 bases not matched to a gene. The CDR3 covers 14 residues. The V gene's germline CDR1 is DFQATT and CDR2 SNEGSKA (reference sequence). This sample comprised PBMCs from blood, obtained roughly 5 days after vaccination. This TCR came from a middle-aged man who received an inactivated influenza vaccine. The chain links TRBV20-1 to TRBJ2-3, with TRBD1 identical over 11 bases. In DNA, the CDR3 is TGCAGTGCTAGGGACAGGGGGCTGAGAGATACGCAGTATTTT. Its protein is CSARDRGLRDTQYF.